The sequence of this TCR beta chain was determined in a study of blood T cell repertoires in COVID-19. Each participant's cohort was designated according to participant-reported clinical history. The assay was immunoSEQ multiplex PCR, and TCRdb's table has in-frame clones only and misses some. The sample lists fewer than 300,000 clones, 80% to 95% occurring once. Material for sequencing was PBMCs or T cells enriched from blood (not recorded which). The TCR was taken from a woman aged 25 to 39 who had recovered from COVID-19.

CDR3 sequence (DNA): TGTGCCAGCAGACCAGCCGGGGTAAGCTCCTACAATGAGCAGTTCTTC. As protein: CASRPAGVSSYNEQFF. The chain recombines TRBV27 with TRBJ2-1; a possible D gene is TRBD2 (5 bases). Trimming shortened V by 6 bases and J by 0 bases, and 15 bases separated the two germline ends. CDR1 is MNHEY and CDR2 is SMNVEV in the germline V gene (reference sequence). This CDR3 has 16 amino acids.